These 12 T cell receptor beta chains originate from one sample sequenced in a study of T cell repertoires in cytomegalovirus infection. Via MiXCR, TCRdb re-called the reads, giving one row per CDR3 protein. The data hold under 850,000 distinct CDR3 sequences, with 35% to 45% observed a single time. Sample: PBMCs. The receptors originated from a human donor in good health (CMV status not recorded). Some clones in this sample may be carry-over from other donors' samples.

The V and J genes are TRBV11-2 and TRBJ1-1; D gene ambiguous. V shed 4 bases and J shed 4 bases, with 13 bases lying between them. This CDR3 is 14 amino acids long. The germline gives CDR1 SGHAT, CDR2 FQNNGV. The CDR3 nucleotides read TGTGCCAGCAGCTCGGACCCGGGGAGCACTGAAGCTTTCTTT. Amino acids: CASSSDPGSTEAFF.

This rearrangement joins TRBV6-6 to TRBJ2-3, with 10 bases lining up with TRBD1. CDR1 and CDR2 (germline): MNHNY, SVGAGI (reference sequence). The CDR3 spans 16 residues. V was clipped by 4 bases and J by 9 bases; unmatched bases: 13. The CDR3 spells CASSLFVGQGRNTQYF. CDR3 sequence (DNA): TGTGCCAGCAGTTTATTTGTGGGACAGGGGAGGAACACGCAGTATTTT.

The V gene is TRBV7-2, the J gene TRBJ1-2, with 7 bases that match TRBD1. J lost 8 bases, V lost 0 bases, and 6 bases had no gene match. The CDR3 covers 14 residues. Germline CDR1 SGHTA, CDR2 FQGNSA. CDR3 in amino acids: CASSLAKGTVGYTF. CDR3 DNA: TGTGCCAGCAGCTTAGCGAAGGGGACAGTGGGCTACACCTTC. Filled out from reference TRBV7-2 and TRBJ1-2, the complete variable domain reads GAGVSQSPSNKVTEKGKDVELRCDPISGHTALYWYRQSLGQGLEFLIYFQGNSAPDKSGLPSDRFSAERTGGSVSTLTIQRTQQEDSAVYLCASSLAKGTVGYTFGSGTRLTVV.

Comments on this clonotype: The final CDR3 position lacks the conserved phenylalanine or tryptophan, pointing to a likely read error. The chain links TRBV12-3 or TRBV12-4 to TRBJ1-2; TRBD1 agrees at 7 bases. The CDR3 contains 13 residues. Unmatched junction bases numbered 9, after V lost 6 bases and J lost 8 bases. The CDR3, as DNA: TGTGCCAGCAGACCGACAGGGACCAACGGCTACACCTAC. Translation: CASRPTGTNGYTY.

This clonotype was recorded many times. This rearrangement joins TRBV28 to TRBJ1-1; D is undetermined. The CDR3 has 13 residues. The germline CDR1 and CDR2 sequences are MDHEN and SYDVKM. The V and J ends lost 3 bases and 11 bases respectively, with 16 bases between them. The CDR3 DNA reads as TGTGCCAGCAGTTTCGGCAAGAGGACGGGCGCTTTCTTT. Its protein product is CASSFGKRTGAFF.

This clonotype was detected once. Relative to the germline gene, one junction end is altered; a read error may explain this. The chain carries TRBV6-5 and TRBJ2-2; D might be TRBD1 or TRBD2, each matching 7 bases. The CDR3 loop spans 15 amino acids. Germline V gives CDR1 MNHEY, CDR2 SVGAGI. Written as DNA, the CDR3 is TGTGCCAGCAGAAGCGGGACAGCGAACACCTGGGAGCTGTTTTTT. Translation gives CASRSGTANTWELFF.

As regards this clonotype: The junction departs from germline at one end; a sequencing error may be responsible. This chain links TRBV7-2 with TRBJ2-1; tentative D call: TRBD2 (6 bases). From germline, CDR1 is SGHTA and CDR2 FQGNSA. The CDR3 is made up of 16 amino acids. The CDR3 DNA sequence: TGTGCCAGCAGCTTAGGACGGGGGAGCTCCTACAATGAGAAGTTCTTC. As protein: CASSLGRGSSYNEKFF.

This clonotype was observed a few times. CDR3 in DNA: TGTGCCAGCAGGGAACACTTACGGGACAGTGCCACTGAAGCTTTCTTT. Translation gives CASREHLRDSATEAFF. The chain couples TRBV7-2 to TRBJ1-1; 7 bases match TRBD1. Germline V CDR1 and CDR2: SGHTA, FQGNSA. The V and J ends lost 6 bases and 4 bases, in that order; junction bases with no gene match: 14. The CDR3 has 16 amino acids.

At least ten counts were recorded for this clonotype. The chain combines TRBV7-3 with TRBJ1-1; 7 nucleotides agree with TRBD1. Per the germline V gene, CDR1 is SGHTA and CDR2 is FQGTGA. CDR3 length: 13 amino acids. Losses at the gene ends were 6 bases for V and 4 bases for J; bases not matched to a gene: 5. DNA of the CDR3: TGTGCCAGCAGGACAGGGACCGGCACTGAAGCTTTCTTT. Encoded protein: CASRTGTGTEAFF. Combining the CDR3 with reference TRBV7-3 and TRBJ1-1 gives the whole variable domain GAGVSQTPSNKVTEKGKYVELRCDPISGHTALYWYRQSLGQGPEFLIYFQGTGAADDSGLPNDRFFAVRPEGSVSTLKIQRTERGDSAVYLCASRTGTGTEAFFGQGTRLTVV.

In this sample, this clonotype turned up a few times. This chain joins TRBV7-9 and TRBJ2-7; D is unresolved. Trimming removed 5 bases at V and 5 bases at J, with 10 bases between. In germline, CDR1 is SEHNR, CDR2 FQNEAQ (reference sequence). CDR3 length: 12 residues. The CDR3 DNA reads as TGTGCCAGCAGCGTACATGAGGACGAGCAGTACTTC. Its translation is CASSVHEDEQYF.

Only a few counts were recorded for this clonotype. The V call is TRBV7-9, the J call TRBJ2-3, with 8 bases identical to TRBD1. V gave up 5 bases and J gave up 1 base; unmatched junction bases: 11. This CDR3 comprises 17 residues. CDR1 and CDR2 (germline): SEHNR, FQNEAQ (reference sequence). The CDR3 DNA is TGTGCCAGCAGCCCACCAACCCCGGGACAGGGCACAGATACGCAGTATTTT. It translates to CASSPPTPGQGTDTQYF.

This clonotype appeared many times. The gene calls are TRBV7-2 and TRBJ1-5, with no clear D. Germline assignment: CDR1 SGHTA and CDR2 FQGNSA. The CDR3 extends over 13 amino acids. Trimming removed 1 base from V and 6 bases from J, with 7 bases in between. This chain's CDR3 is CASSLVWAQPQHF. CDR3 DNA: TGTGCCAGCAGCTTAGTATGGGCTCAGCCCCAGCATTTT.